This T cell receptor beta chain was sequenced in a study of T-cell reconstitution after alpha-beta-depleted transplantation in children. This sample's TCRbeta library carried unique molecular identifier barcodes. TCRdb itself ran the PCR reads through MiXCR, one entry per CDR3 protein. Found here are about 200,000 distinct CDR3 sequences, approximately 6.9% of them singletons; the top ten hold less than 7%. This clonotype appeared many times. This sequence originates from a boy younger than 10 with acute lymphoblastic leukemia, due to receive a stem cell transplant. This specimen consisted of PBMCs, obtained before TCRalphabeta/CD19-depleted stem cell transplant.

The CDR3 DNA follows: TGTGCCAGCACCAAAGGGACTCCCATGAACACTGAAGCTTTCTTT. It translates to CASTKGTPMNTEAFF. The chain couples TRBV12-3 or TRBV12-4 to TRBJ1-1; TRBD1 is a possible D gene (5 bases). The V and J ends lost 7 bases and 0 bases respectively, with 15 bases between them. The length of the CDR3 is 15 residues.